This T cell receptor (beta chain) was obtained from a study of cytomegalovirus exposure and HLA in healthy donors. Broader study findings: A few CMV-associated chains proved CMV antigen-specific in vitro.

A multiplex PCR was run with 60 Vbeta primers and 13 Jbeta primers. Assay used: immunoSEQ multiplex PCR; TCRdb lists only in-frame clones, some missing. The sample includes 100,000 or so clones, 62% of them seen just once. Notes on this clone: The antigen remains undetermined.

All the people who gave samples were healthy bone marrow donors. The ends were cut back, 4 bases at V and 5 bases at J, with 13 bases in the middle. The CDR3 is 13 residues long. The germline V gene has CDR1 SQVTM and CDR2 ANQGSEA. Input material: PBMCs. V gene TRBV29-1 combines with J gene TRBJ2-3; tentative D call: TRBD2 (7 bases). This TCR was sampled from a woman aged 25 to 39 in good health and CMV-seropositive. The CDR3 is CSVVEGGLDTQYF. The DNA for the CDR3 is TGCAGCGTTGTGGAGGGGGGGCTAGATACGCAGTATTTT.